This is a list of T cell receptor beta chains from one sample in a study of beta chain features in type 1 diabetes. The table came from immunoSEQ multiplex PCR; TCRdb's copy has only in-frame clones and leaves some out. The table records more than 300,000 clones, about 12% of them present only once. Material: naive CD4+ T cells from blood. These receptors were collected from a young man in good health. CDR3s include the opening cysteine and the closing phenylalanine or tryptophan.

v_call cdr3_aa
TRBV7-2 CASQRTGGSPLHF
TRBV4-2 CASSQDSSGQGSATGELFF
TRBV7-9 CASSELGYTF
TRBV7-9 CASSLTGNQQPQHF
TRBV30 CAWTLVKQGNTGELFF
TRBV6-1 CASRETGVGNQPQHF
TRBV28 CASSLRGRGTEAFF
TRBV28 CASTTTGQGAYEQYF
TRBV28 CASSFRGGQPQHF
TRBV30 CAWSVTSVNYGYTF
TRBV29-1 CSVRELAGGSEQYF
TRBV7-2 CASSLDYGTSGAETQYF
TRBV9 CASSKGLAGETQYF
TRBV28 CASRPGRGTQYF